This T cell receptor (beta chain) came from a study of blood T cell repertoires in COVID-19 (dated by TCRdb to 2018 to 2021). About the study as a whole: The collaborator samples originated in the United States, Italy and Spain and spanned the acute and convalescent phases of COVID-19. The dataset comprised deeply sampled blood TCRbeta repertoires from subjects exposed to, actively infected with, or recovered from COVID-19. The material from the prospective study consisted of cDNA or gDNA derived from T cells, B-cell-depleted T cells, or PBMCs. Where available, HLA class I and class II types were taken from metadata supplied by the sample provider and were not determined by assay-based typing. Nearly every sample came with metadata listing a de-identified subject ID, COVID-19 status, age in years and sex. Samples were obtained from the ongoing ImmuneRACE study (first 160 participants) and from some 1,200 subjects provided by 6 global collaborators. A freely available public database, intended as a resource for researchers studying the immune response to SARS-CoV-2, is where the repertoires were released. What the study reported, not specific to this receptor: Clinical and demographic metadata were provided uncurated, with the amount varying by source and participant.

According to the germline V gene (reference sequence), CDR1 reads LNHDA and CDR2 reads SQIVND. Germline trimming: 7 bases from V, 4 bases from J; junction bases outside gene matches: 6. The CDR3 contains 14 residues, cysteine and phenylalanine counted. Of all the DNA, just the CDR3 is kept, 42 bases in frame from base 1. TCRbeta CDR3 regions were amplified from genomic DNA by means of the immunoSEQ Assay, a bias-controlled multiplex PCR. In the original analysis: The number of nucleated cells in each sample was estimated by amplification of reference gene primers within the assay. To quantify the absolute abundance of each unique TCRbeta CDR3 rearrangement, sequence reads were collapsed and filtered. For each sample, productive Simpson clonality was calculated by taking the square root of Simpson's diversity index across productive rearrangements. Imported from immuneACCESS, the table was reduced by TCRdb to in-frame sequences with V and J called. These copies leave out some clones; in studies compared against another copy, an unresolved V gene accounts for under half, and the cause of the remainder is not known. That table furnishes V, J and clone size, whereas the DNA furnished D and trimming. The sample includes some 500,000 clones, with roughly 88% observed a single time. The biggest ten clones account for roughly 1.9% of the sample.

Details on this clone: Its antigen is not yet known. It has no much larger one-base neighbor in the sample; base qualities were not kept.

Enrolling through a virtual design, the prospective study's participants ranged in age from about 18 to 89 years and lived across 20 to 30 United States geographic areas. In the prospective study, participants were assigned to cohorts based on the clinical history participants reported in a screening survey and a study questionnaire. Recovered participants in ImmuneRACE Cohort 3 were defined by two consecutive negative NP/OP PCR tests, clearance by a healthcare professional, or resolution of symptoms. Mobile phlebotomists in the prospective study collected whole blood, serum and a nasopharyngeal or oropharyngeal swab from every participant. Prospective study participants could optionally give additional blood draws and questionnaires over an approximately two-month period. Before DNA extraction, blood samples from the prospective study were shipped at room temperature or frozen.

The rearrangement joined TRBV19 to TRBJ1-2; 10 central bases correspond to TRBD1. The receptor comes from a woman in her thirties or forties who had recovered from COVID-19. The sample comprised PBMCs or T cells enriched from blood (not recorded which). The DNA sequence reads TGTGCCAGTACCGCGGACAGGGGGAGCTATGGCTACACCTTC. This encodes CASTADRGSYGYTF.